The TCR beta chain described here comes from a study of cytotoxic CD8 clonotypes in ibrutinib-treated CLL. Study-wide context: Partial responses totalled approximately 25 and complete responses 2; after median approximately 64 months, roughly 14 remained remitted and roughly twelve progressed.

Profiled with immunoSEQ multiplex PCR; TCRdb holds only in-frame clones, not every one. The sample includes approximately 140,000 clones, approximately 90% of them seen just once. With V trimmed by 0 bases and J by 8 bases, 5 bases remained unmatched. CDR1 and CDR2 from the germline V gene are MGHRA and YSYEKL. The CDR3 covers 15 residues. The sequenced sample was PBMCs, obtained after 12 months of ibrutinib treatment. The chain combines TRBV4-1 with TRBJ2-4; 9 bases line up with TRBD2. The TCR was taken from a human donor with chronic lymphocytic leukemia. The CDR3 loop reads CASSQEGERGDIQYF. CDR3 coding DNA: TGCGCCAGCAGCCAAGAAGGGGAGCGGGGGGACATTCAGTACTTC.